This entry describes one TCR beta chain. Its antigen is not identified. Since a much larger clone is just one base distant, this may be a read error. All patients picked for sequencing had shown, by flow cytometry, an expansion of CD8+CD57+ cells. The data belong to a study of CD8+CD57+ T cells in acquired aplastic anemia. Whole-study context: On average, sorted CD4+ and CD8+ cells gave roughly 2.9 ug of DNA. Findings and limits, study-wide: Patients and controls turned out to have 25 to 30 CD8+ CDR3 sequences in common.

It was genomic DNA that served as the template for profiling TCR beta VDJ and CDR3. Via MiXCR, TCRdb re-called the reads, giving one row per CDR3 protein. The table shows fewer than 250,000 distinct CDR3 sequences, with approximately 45% occurring only once. V shed 4 bases and J shed 3 bases, with 18 bases lying between them. Germline V gives CDR1 LGHNA, CDR2 YSLEER. The CDR3 is 16 amino acids. The chain carries TRBV4-3 and TRBJ1-2; D not resolved. What was sequenced was sorted CD4+, CD8+, or CD8+CD57+ T cells (not recorded which) from PBMCs. The source of this sequence is a human donor with aplastic anemia. The CDR3 reads CASSRERWKGHYGYTF. In DNA form, the CDR3 reads TGCGCCAGCAGCCGAGAAAGGTGGAAGGGCCACTATGGCTACACCTTC.